The 13 T cell receptor beta chains below all came from one sample that was sequenced in a study of blood T cells in healthy people across ages (dated by TCRdb to between 2014 and 2017). Library creation used 5' RACE. The run used an Illumina HiSeq 2500. A second about 7 to 12 cycle PCR used a sample-barcoded 5' primer and a J-beta primer mix. TCRdb reprocessing: public reads trimmed at Q25 with fastp, clones called with MiXCR, in-frame beta chains kept. Each entry merges the rows of one CDR3 protein and shows their most common DNA and genes. For this sample the table gives roughly 1,700,000 distinct CDR3 sequences, of which approximately 30% were detected only once. The ten top clones hold 7.7% of the sample. Sequenced material: blood. The source is a woman between 25 and 40 years old in good health.

This clonotype has at least ten counts. The chain is built from TRBV4-1 and TRBJ2-4, with D perhaps matching TRBD1 (6 bases). With 1 base removed from V and 4 bases from J, the gap between germline ends came to 17 bases. The CDR3 has 17 residues. The germline V gene encodes CDR1 MGHRA and CDR2 YSYEKL. As DNA, the CDR3 is TGCGCCAGCAGCCAAGTGAGCACTACCGGGACAAAAAACATTCAGTACTTC. Its translation: CASSQVSTTGTKNIQYF.

The chain is built from TRBV20-1 and TRBJ2-5, with D possibly being TRBD2 (5 bases). CDR1 is DFQATT and CDR2 is SNEGSKA in the germline V gene (reference sequence). V dropped 0 bases and J dropped 5 bases, with 19 bases sitting between them. This CDR3 is 16 amino acids long. The CDR3 nucleotides read TGCAGTGCTAGAGATGTAGCGTCTGCGGCCAGGGAGACCCAGTACTTC. This gives the protein CSARDVASAARETQYF.

The V and J genes are TRBV2 and TRBJ2-1; TRBD1 matches at 7 bases. CDR1 is SNHLY and CDR2 is FYNNEI in the germline V gene. The CDR3 length is 14 residues. V lost 6 bases and J lost 4; bases outside the gene matches: 6. The CDR3 is CASRLRTGYNEQFF. The CDR3 DNA is TGTGCCAGCAGACTCCGGACAGGTTACAATGAGCAGTTCTTC.

In its sample, this clonotype was seen a few times. The chain joins TRBV5-1 to TRBJ2-7; D not certain. Germline CDR1 SGHRS, CDR2 YFSETQ. V dropped 2 bases and J dropped 4 bases, with 13 bases sitting between them. The CDR3 is 14 amino acids. The CDR3 is CASSFGPGEYEQYF. The CDR3, as DNA: TGCGCCAGCAGCTTCGGCCCTGGAGAATACGAGCAGTACTTC.

To note about this clonotype: This may arise from a read error, as a much more abundant clone is one base away. J is TRBJ1-4 and V is TRBV20-1; TRBD1 might be the D (5 bases). The CDR3 sequence is 13 residues long. The germline gives CDR1 DFQATT, CDR2 SNEGSKA (reference sequence). CDR3 region: CSASGGSNEKPFF. CDR3 nucleotide sequence: TGCAGTGCCAGTGGGGGATCAAATGAAAAACCGTTTTTT.

This clonotype has ten or more counts. The rearrangement uses TRBV12-3 or TRBV12-4 and TRBJ2-4; D remains unclear. CDR3 length: 15 residues. Trimming took 2 bases from V and 0 from J, leaving 8 bases between them. The CDR3 sequence is CASSLIFLAKNIQYF. CDR3 sequence (DNA): TGTGCCAGCAGTTTAATCTTTCTAGCCAAAAACATTCAGTACTTC.

This clonotype came up a few times. The chain couples TRBV6-2 or TRBV6-3 to TRBJ2-7, with 10 bases identical to TRBD1. Germline CDR1 is MNHEY and CDR2 is SVGEGT. Trimming took 6 bases from V and 5 from J; bases not matched to a gene: 13. CDR3 length: 16 amino acids. CDR3 coding DNA: TGTGCCAGCAGCCGTACCGGGACAGGGGTGTTGGACGAGCAGTACTTC. Its protein is CASSRTGTGVLDEQYF.

This clonotype was seen at least ten times. V usage is TRBV4-1 and J usage is TRBJ2-5; maybe TRBD1 (6 bases). V lost 4 bases to trimming and J lost 5 bases, with 14 bases between them. CDR3 size: 14 residues. Germline CDR1 MGHRA, CDR2 YSYEKL. This CDR3 is CASSRQDRVETQYF. Written as DNA, the CDR3 is TGCGCCAGCAGCCGACAGGACAGAGTCGAGACCCAGTACTTC.

This clonotype turned up a few times. This chain joins TRBV5-1 and TRBJ2-5, with a tentative D call TRBD2 (6 bases). The germline gives CDR1 SGHRS, CDR2 YFSETQ. Trimming stripped 6 bases from V and 7 bases from J, with 25 bases between. The CDR3 sequence is 16 residues long. This chain's CDR3 is CASTSDEGAGEATQYF. In DNA, the CDR3 is TGCGCCAGCACCTCGGATGAGGGCGCCGGGGAGGCGACCCAGTACTTC.

The chain is built from TRBV5-4 and TRBJ1-1; the match to TRBD1 covers 7 bases. Germline values: CDR1 SGHNT, CDR2 YYREEE (reference sequence). The CDR3 spans 17 residues. The V and J ends lost 0 bases and 0 bases, in that order; junction bases with no gene match: 8. The CDR3, as DNA: TGTGCCAGCAGCTTGGCTATCCCACAGGGGCTGAACACTGAAGCTTTCTTT. It codes for CASSLAIPQGLNTEAFF.

This rearrangement joins TRBV2 to TRBJ1-5; TRBD1 agrees at 7 bases. V shed 6 bases, J shed 0 bases, and the junction held 2 bases outside the gene matches. This CDR3 has 14 residues. Germline V gives CDR1 SNHLY, CDR2 FYNNEI. CDR3 nucleotides: TGTGCCAGCAGGGACAGGTCTAGCAATCAGCCCCAGCATTTT. Protein product: CASRDRSSNQPQHF.

This clonotype was recorded a few times. The chain couples TRBV7-2 to TRBJ1-5; the D is unclear. Germline V lookup: CDR1 SGHTA, CDR2 FQGNSA. V lost 5 bases to trimming and J lost 7 bases, with 12 bases between them. The CDR3 length is 13 residues. The DNA for the CDR3 is TGTGCCAGCAGCCCAAGTTTAAAGCAGCCCCAGCATTTT. Translation: CASSPSLKQPQHF.

The chain joins TRBV9 to TRBJ1-5, with D perhaps TRBD1 (6 bases). The germline gives CDR1 SGDLS, CDR2 YYNGEE. This CDR3 is 16 amino acids long. V shed 4 bases and J shed 1 base, with 15 bases lying between them. The CDR3 loop reads CASSPGVGASNQPQHF. As DNA, the CDR3 is TGTGCCAGCAGCCCAGGGGTAGGGGCGAGCAATCAGCCCCAGCATTTT.